In this sample, the clone carrying this TCR beta chain turned up a few times. Its antigen is unidentified. The data are from a study of STAT3 mutations in large granular lymphocyte leukemia. The wider study: Among longitudinally sequenced T-LGLL patients, roughly half had canonical activating STAT3 mutations detected. Study findings and constraints: Samples missed the first appearance of the clone. Every T-cell large granular lymphocyte leukemia patient had at least one immunodominant TCR beta clonotype. TCR clonotype switching after therapy occurred in about 30% of the 18 patients.

TCRdb's copy holds only in-frame clones and misses some; the assay was immunoSEQ multiplex PCR. The sample holds about 2,400 clones, around 64% seen once. Trimming pared 1 base from V and 9 bases from J, leaving 7 bases between. CDR1 is SGHAT, CDR2 FQNNGV, per germline. The CDR3 totals 11 residues. This TCR came from a woman in her forties or fifties with T-cell large granular lymphocyte leukemia. Some clones in this sample may be carry-over from other donors' samples. Sequenced input: peripheral blood mononuclear cells. The chain recombines TRBV11-2 with TRBJ2-7; D is possibly TRBD1 (5 bases). The CDR3 DNA is TGTGCCAGCAGCTTAGGAAGGGGGCAGTACTTC. It encodes CASSLGRGQYF.